A selection of T cell receptor beta chains follows, all from one sample in a study of blood T cells in healthy people across ages. TCRdb used MiXCR to reprocess the 5' RACE reads, holding one entry per CDR3 protein. The sample holds 600,000 to 850,000 distinct CDR3 sequences, about 40% seen once. The sequencing sample was made of blood. The receptors derive from a woman aged 55-69 years in good health. Both conserved end residues are part of each CDR3. A D gene is named only where the DNA matches it firmly. Part of the rows lack a size; the others show once, few, many or a class for expanded clones.

d_gene: .; v_gene: TRBV20-1; j_gene: TRBJ1-1; abundance: .; CDR3aa: CSARDPMRLEAFF; CDR3nt: TGCAGTGCTAGAGATCCCATGCGCCTTGAAGCTTTCTTT
d_gene: .; v_gene: TRBV5-1; j_gene: TRBJ1-1; abundance: few; CDR3aa: CASSPRAFGPNTEAFF; CDR3nt: TGCGCCAGCAGCCCCCGGGCCTTTGGCCCGAACACTGAAGCTTTCTTT
d_gene: TRBD1; v_gene: TRBV12-3/TRBV12-4; j_gene: TRBJ2-3; abundance: .; CDR3aa: CASSRDSHSTDTQYF; CDR3nt: TGTGCCAGCAGCCGGGACAGCCACAGCACAGATACGCAGTATTTT
d_gene: TRBD2; v_gene: TRBV27; j_gene: TRBJ2-1; abundance: .; CDR3aa: CASSLGPSGDYNEQFF; CDR3nt: TGTGCCAGCAGTTTAGGGCCTAGCGGGGATTACAATGAGCAGTTCTTC
d_gene: .; v_gene: TRBV4-3; j_gene: TRBJ2-7; abundance: many; CDR3aa: CASSQGSVGADYEQYF; CDR3nt: TGCGCCAGCAGCCAAGGTTCGGTGGGGGCGGACTACGAGCAGTACTTC
d_gene: .; v_gene: TRBV29-1; j_gene: TRBJ1-2; abundance: many; CDR3aa: CSVDHQPGLGLSGYTF; CDR3nt: TGCAGCGTTGATCACCAGCCCGGGCTGGGGTTGAGCGGCTACACCTTC
d_gene: .; v_gene: TRBV6-2/TRBV6-3; j_gene: TRBJ2-7; abundance: .; CDR3aa: CASTDAGDSYEQYF; CDR3nt: TGTGCCAGCACAGACGCAGGGGATTCCTACGAGCAGTACTTC
d_gene: TRBD1; v_gene: TRBV18; j_gene: TRBJ1-1; abundance: .; CDR3aa: CASSITGQGGGTEAFF; CDR3nt: TGTGCCAGCTCCATAACGGGACAGGGAGGAGGCACTGAAGCTTTCTTT
d_gene: TRBD1; v_gene: TRBV4-1; j_gene: TRBJ2-5; abundance: .; CDR3aa: CASSSIGTDPQETQYF; CDR3nt: TGCGCCAGCAGCAGTATTGGGACAGACCCTCAAGAGACCCAGTACTTC
d_gene: TRBD1; v_gene: TRBV12-3/TRBV12-4; j_gene: TRBJ2-1; abundance: .; CDR3aa: CASTTGGPEWDEQFF; CDR3nt: TGTGCCAGCACCACAGGGGGTCCAGAGTGGGATGAGCAGTTCTTC
d_gene: .; v_gene: TRBV25-1; j_gene: TRBJ2-1; abundance: many; CDR3aa: CASSFQVIFYNEQFF; CDR3nt: TGTGCCAGCAGTTTCCAGGTAATATTTTACAATGAGCAGTTCTTC
d_gene: .; v_gene: TRBV13; j_gene: TRBJ1-4; abundance: few; CDR3aa: CASSLSGRSEKLFF; CDR3nt: TGTGCCAGCAGCTTATCTGGTAGGAGTGAAAAACTGTTTTTT
d_gene: TRBD1; v_gene: TRBV6-5; j_gene: TRBJ2-5; abundance: .; CDR3aa: CASSYTRQGVETQYF; CDR3nt: TGTGCCAGCAGTTACACCCGACAGGGGGTGGAGACCCAGTACTTC
d_gene: .; v_gene: TRBV9; j_gene: TRBJ1-2; abundance: few; CDR3aa: CASSVEAVGNYGYTF; CDR3nt: TGTGCCAGCAGCGTAGAGGCCGTGGGTAACTATGGCTACACCTTC
d_gene: .; v_gene: TRBV20-1; j_gene: TRBJ2-5; abundance: few; CDR3aa: CSARLGTLGETQYF; CDR3nt: TGCAGTGCCAGACTAGGGACCTTGGGAGAGACCCAGTACTTC
d_gene: TRBD1; v_gene: TRBV10-3; j_gene: TRBJ1-4; abundance: few; CDR3aa: CAIGTVDEKLFF; CDR3nt: TGTGCCATCGGGACAGTGGACGAAAAACTGTTTTTT
d_gene: .; v_gene: TRBV29-1; j_gene: TRBJ2-7; abundance: few; CDR3aa: CSVEAGIGYEQYF; CDR3nt: TGCAGCGTTGAGGCGGGGATTGGGTACGAGCAGTACTTC
d_gene: TRBD1; v_gene: TRBV5-6; j_gene: TRBJ2-1; abundance: few; CDR3aa: CASSLNRDRAYNEQFF; CDR3nt: TGTGCCAGCAGCCTCAACCGGGACAGGGCTTACAATGAGCAGTTCTTC
d_gene: TRBD1; v_gene: TRBV7-8; j_gene: TRBJ2-3; abundance: .; CDR3aa: CASSMDRGGDTQYF; CDR3nt: TGTGCCAGCAGCATGGACAGGGGTGGAGATACGCAGTATTTT
d_gene: .; v_gene: TRBV6-2/TRBV6-3; j_gene: TRBJ1-1; abundance: few; CDR3aa: CASSYSRRENTEAFF; CDR3nt: TGTGCCAGCAGTTACTCCCGCAGGGAGAACACTGAAGCTTTCTTT
d_gene: TRBD2; v_gene: TRBV7-2; j_gene: TRBJ2-5; abundance: .; CDR3aa: CASKREGLQTTQYF; CDR3nt: TGTGCCAGCAAGAGGGAGGGCCTCCAAACGACCCAGTACTTC
d_gene: .; v_gene: TRBV12-3/TRBV12-4; j_gene: TRBJ1-2; abundance: .; CDR3aa: CANIPRDWNYGYTF; CDR3nt: TGTGCCAACATCCCGAGGGATTGGAACTATGGCTACACCTTC
d_gene: .; v_gene: TRBV6-6; j_gene: TRBJ2-1; abundance: .; CDR3aa: CASSYSQGGEQFF; CDR3nt: TGTGCCAGCAGTTACTCCCAGGGGGGTGAGCAGTTCTTC
d_gene: .; v_gene: TRBV5-5; j_gene: TRBJ1-2; abundance: .; CDR3aa: CASSQVSGAMNYGYTF; CDR3nt: TGTGCCAGCAGCCAAGTGTCAGGCGCCATGAACTATGGCTACACCTTC
d_gene: TRBD2; v_gene: TRBV29-1; j_gene: TRBJ2-7; abundance: .; CDR3aa: CSVYSGLAASYEQYF; CDR3nt: TGCAGCGTTTACTCGGGACTAGCGGCCTCCTACGAGCAGTACTTC
d_gene: TRBD1; v_gene: TRBV12-3/TRBV12-4; j_gene: TRBJ2-5; abundance: .; CDR3aa: CASRRHAGGYELYF; CDR3nt: TGTGCCAGCAGGAGGCATGCAGGGGGTTACGAGCTGTACTTC
d_gene: .; v_gene: TRBV29-1; j_gene: TRBJ2-7; abundance: .; CDR3aa: CSVEISDYEQYF; CDR3nt: TGCAGCGTTGAAATCTCCGACTACGAGCAGTACTTC
d_gene: TRBD2; v_gene: TRBV12-3/TRBV12-4; j_gene: TRBJ2-3; abundance: .; CDR3aa: CASSLGSGGKDTQYF; CDR3nt: TGTGCCAGCAGTTTAGGGTCGGGGGGGAAGGATACGCAGTATTTT
d_gene: TRBD2; v_gene: TRBV7-7; j_gene: TRBJ2-7; abundance: .; CDR3aa: CASSKAGLAGGPPYNEQYF; CDR3nt: TGTGCCAGCAGCAAGGCGGGACTAGCGGGGGGGCCCCCCTACAATGAGCAGTACTTC
d_gene: TRBD2; v_gene: TRBV7-2; j_gene: TRBJ2-4; abundance: few; CDR3aa: CASSPSLLAGIKNIQYF; CDR3nt: TGTGCCAGCAGCCCTTCCCTGCTAGCGGGGATAAAAAACATTCAGTACTTC
d_gene: .; v_gene: TRBV27; j_gene: TRBJ1-5; abundance: .; CDR3aa: CASSLSGGRGNQPQHF; CDR3nt: TGTGCCAGCAGTTTATCGGGGGGAAGGGGTAATCAGCCCCAGCATTTT
d_gene: TRBD1; v_gene: TRBV20-1; j_gene: TRBJ1-6; abundance: .; CDR3aa: CSATGTGDSPLHF; CDR3nt: TGCAGTGCAACCGGGACAGGGGATTCACCCCTCCACTTT
d_gene: .; v_gene: TRBV10-3; j_gene: TRBJ2-5; abundance: .; CDR3aa: CAISERREETQYF; CDR3nt: TGTGCCATCAGTGAGCGTAGGGAGGAGACCCAGTACTTC
d_gene: .; v_gene: TRBV7-9; j_gene: TRBJ1-1; abundance: .; CDR3aa: CASSRDYYRTEAFF; CDR3nt: TGTGCCAGCAGCCGTGACTATTATCGCACTGAAGCTTTCTTT
d_gene: .; v_gene: TRBV6-6; j_gene: TRBJ2-7; abundance: once; CDR3aa: CASSLGPESSYKQYF; CDR3nt: TGTGCCAGCAGCCTAGGCCCGGAGAGCTCCTACAAGCAGTACTTC
d_gene: TRBD1; v_gene: TRBV27; j_gene: TRBJ1-1; abundance: .; CDR3aa: CASSLGVGTGRYGTEAFF; CDR3nt: TGTGCCAGCAGTTTGGGTGTCGGGACAGGGAGGTATGGCACTGAAGCTTTCTTT
d_gene: .; v_gene: TRBV9; j_gene: TRBJ1-6; abundance: .; CDR3aa: CASSDPGNSPLHF; CDR3nt: TGTGCCAGCAGCGATCCAGGAAATTCACCCCTCCACTTT
d_gene: .; v_gene: TRBV5-1; j_gene: TRBJ1-2; abundance: .; CDR3aa: CASSGEGTGGGYTF; CDR3nt: TGCGCCAGCAGCGGGGAGGGAACAGGAGGCGGCTACACCTTC
d_gene: .; v_gene: TRBV7-9; j_gene: TRBJ2-1; abundance: many; CDR3aa: CASSSVANEQFF; CDR3nt: TGTGCCAGCAGCTCAGTGGCAAATGAGCAGTTCTTC
d_gene: .; v_gene: TRBV24-1; j_gene: TRBJ2-5; abundance: few; CDR3aa: CATSDPSASGETQYF; CDR3nt: TGTGCCACCAGTGATCCGAGTGCTTCGGGAGAGACCCAGTACTTC
d_gene: TRBD2; v_gene: TRBV3-1; j_gene: TRBJ2-3; abundance: few; CDR3aa: CASSSRTSESTDTQYF; CDR3nt: TGTGCCAGCAGCTCCCGGACTAGCGAGAGCACAGATACGCAGTATTTT
d_gene: .; v_gene: TRBV20-1; j_gene: TRBJ2-2; abundance: .; CDR3aa: CSARAPNTGELFF; CDR3nt: TGCAGTGCAAGGGCCCCGAACACCGGGGAGCTGTTTTTT
d_gene: TRBD2; v_gene: TRBV2; j_gene: TRBJ2-1; abundance: few; CDR3aa: CASSERAGVGERFF; CDR3nt: TGTGCCAGCAGTGAAAGGGCGGGAGTGGGTGAGCGGTTCTTC
d_gene: .; v_gene: TRBV29-1; j_gene: TRBJ2-3; abundance: .; CDR3aa: CSVEGDRINTQYF; CDR3nt: TGCAGCGTTGAAGGAGACCGAATTAATACGCAGTATTTT
d_gene: .; v_gene: TRBV10-3; j_gene: TRBJ2-5; abundance: .; CDR3aa: CAISDGTSEETQYF; CDR3nt: TGTGCCATCAGTGATGGGACGTCTGAAGAGACCCAGTACTTC
d_gene: .; v_gene: TRBV28; j_gene: TRBJ1-2; abundance: .; CDR3aa: CASSFLGGGYTF; CDR3nt: TGTGCCAGCAGTTTCCTGGGAGGAGGCTACACCTTC
d_gene: TRBD2; v_gene: TRBV20-1; j_gene: TRBJ2-5; abundance: .; CDR3aa: CSAAGVSVEETQYF; CDR3nt: TGCAGTGCTGCGGGAGTATCGGTGGAAGAGACCCAGTACTTC
d_gene: .; v_gene: TRBV12-3/TRBV12-4; j_gene: TRBJ2-7; abundance: .; CDR3aa: CASAQWQLYEQYF; CDR3nt: TGTGCCAGCGCGCAGTGGCAGCTCTACGAGCAGTACTTC
d_gene: TRBD2; v_gene: TRBV12-3/TRBV12-4; j_gene: TRBJ2-1; abundance: few; CDR3aa: CASSFSGTNDNEQFF; CDR3nt: TGTGCCAGCAGTTTTTCCGGGACTAACGACAATGAGCAGTTCTTC
d_gene: TRBD2; v_gene: TRBV12-3/TRBV12-4; j_gene: TRBJ2-2; abundance: .; CDR3aa: CASSLGGLAVSGELFF; CDR3nt: TGTGCCAGCAGTTTAGGGGGACTAGCTGTATCCGGGGAGCTGTTTTTT
d_gene: .; v_gene: TRBV5-6; j_gene: TRBJ1-1; abundance: .; CDR3aa: CASSPVAGEKNTEAFF; CDR3nt: TGTGCCAGCAGCCCAGTGGCAGGGGAGAAGAACACTGAAGCTTTCTTT
d_gene: TRBD1; v_gene: TRBV7-9; j_gene: TRBJ2-7; abundance: once; CDR3aa: CASSSSELRDRFSYEQYF; CDR3nt: TGTGCCAGCAGCTCCTCCGAACTCCGGGACAGGTTCTCCTACGAGCAGTACTTC
d_gene: .; v_gene: TRBV14; j_gene: TRBJ2-1; abundance: .; CDR3aa: CASSLLGGGAYNERFF; CDR3nt: TGTGCCAGCAGCCTACTAGGGGGGGGCGCCTACAATGAGCGGTTCTTC
d_gene: .; v_gene: TRBV20-1; j_gene: TRBJ2-3; abundance: .; CDR3aa: CSATQASSTDTQYF; CDR3nt: TGCAGTGCTACACAGGCCTCTAGCACAGATACGCAGTATTTT
d_gene: TRBD2; v_gene: TRBV7-2; j_gene: TRBJ2-7; abundance: few; CDR3aa: CASRFGGASYEQYF; CDR3nt: TGTGCCAGCAGGTTCGGGGGGGCCTCCTACGAGCAGTACTTC
d_gene: TRBD1; v_gene: TRBV6-5; j_gene: TRBJ1-1; abundance: few; CDR3aa: CASSPRTGLNEAFF; CDR3nt: TGTGCCAGCAGCCCGAGGACAGGGTTGAATGAAGCTTTCTTT
d_gene: TRBD1; v_gene: TRBV20-1; j_gene: TRBJ1-6; abundance: .; CDR3aa: CSARDIVTGANSPLHF; CDR3nt: TGCAGTGCTAGAGATATAGTGACAGGGGCCAATTCACCCCTCCACTTT
d_gene: .; v_gene: TRBV5-1; j_gene: TRBJ2-3; abundance: few; CDR3aa: CASSLRGPLGGTDTQYF; CDR3nt: TGCGCCAGCAGCTTACGGGGACCTCTTGGGGGCACAGATACGCAGTATTTT
d_gene: .; v_gene: TRBV16; j_gene: TRBJ2-1; abundance: few; CDR3aa: CASSQGLNEQFF; CDR3nt: TGTGCCAGCAGCCAAGGACTGAATGAGCAGTTCTTC